This T cell receptor beta chain was identified during a study of blood T cell repertoires in COVID-19. Whole-study context: Samples taken during acute and convalescent COVID-19 were collected in the United States, Italy and Spain. The analysed material was cDNA or gDNA that came from T cells, B-cell-depleted T cells, or PBMCs.

The V and J ends lost 5 bases and 8 bases respectively, with 19 bases between them. Per the germline V gene, CDR1 is LNHDA and CDR2 is SQIVND (reference sequence). This CDR3 contains 16 residues. As processed by the authors: It was from reference gene primer amplification that nucleated cell counts were estimated. Produced via immunoSEQ multiplex PCR; TCRdb's table is partial and in-frame only. The V and J calls and the clone size are those of that table, but D and trimming were determined from the DNA. The sample gives 85,000 to 130,000 clones, 90% to 95% of which show up once; 0.97% is in the top ten.

Sequencing used peripheral blood. The TCR sequence derives from a man aged 60 to 75 with acute or convalescent COVID-19. The genes are TRBV19 and TRBJ1-6; D is unclear. CDR3 residues: CASSSLRLFEDSPLHF. CDR3 coding DNA: TGTGCCAGTAGTTCCCTTCGCCTGTTCGAGGATTCACCCCTCCACTTT.